This TCR beta chain was captured in a study of Ad26.COV2.S vaccination and SARS-CoV-2 variants. The overall study: Trial arm assignment for the donor was COV1001 Ad26.COV2.S. The study, taken as a whole, reports: An underestimation of total T cell responses may have resulted from the TCR breadth and depth analyses.

TCRdb's copy holds only in-frame clones and misses some; the assay was immunoSEQ multiplex PCR. Among around 320,000 clones listed, around four fifths were seen once. As to treatment: 15 to 20 received Ad26.COV2.S at low or high dose, single or two shots; about 5 received placebo; per-sample allocation not given. On day 63 after the first injection, vaccine and placebo recipients gave samples. V lost 2 bases to trimming and J lost 2 bases, with 9 bases between them. The CDR3 spans 14 residues. Germline CDR1 reads SGHRS; CDR2 reads YFSETQ. With respect to this clone: Its specificity is not known.

The V and J genes are TRBV5-1 and TRBJ2-3; possible D gene TRBD1, 5 bases. The sequencing used peripheral blood, collected in a trial of Ad26.COV2.S vaccine versus placebo. The source is a person between 18 and 65 years old who received the Ad26.COV2.S COVID-19 vaccine or a placebo. The DNA of the CDR3 is TGCGCCAGCAGCTTAGGGGTCGACACAGATACGCAGTATTTT. Translation: CASSLGVDTDTQYF.